These 18 T cell receptor beta chains were all obtained from the same sample, sequenced in a study of cytomegalovirus exposure and HLA in healthy donors. PCR employed 60 Vbeta and 13 Jbeta primers. Libraries were prepared by immunoSEQ multiplex PCR; TCRdb keeps only in-frame clonotypes and omits some of them. The sample yields about 160,000 clones, around 78% seen once. The specimen was PBMCs. These receptors were obtained from a woman in her 40s in good health and CMV-seronegative.

This chain connects TRBV6-5 to TRBJ1-2, with no clear D. CDR3 size: 16 residues. V lost 0 bases to trimming and J lost 0 bases, with 11 bases between them. Germline V gene lookup returns CDR1 MNHEY and CDR2 SVGAGI. For the CDR3, the DNA is TGTGCCAGCAGTTACTCGTATTCCAGTTCTAACTATGGCTACACCTTC. This gives the protein CASSYSYSSSNYGYTF.

The genes are TRBV15 and TRBJ2-1; possibly TRBD2 for D (6 bases). The CDR3 spans 16 residues. Germline values: CDR1 LNHNV, CDR2 YYDKDF (reference sequence). Trimming stripped 0 bases from V and 1 base from J, with 10 bases between. In nucleotides, the CDR3 is TGTGCCACCAGCAGAGATCGGCTAGCGTCCTACAATGAGCAGTTCTTC. Translating gives CATSRDRLASYNEQFF.

J is TRBJ2-2 and V is TRBV27; perhaps TRBD2 as D (6 bases). The V end lost 6 bases, the J end lost 3 bases, and 17 bases lay between the germline ends. Germline assignment: CDR1 MNHEY and CDR2 SMNVEV (reference sequence). This CDR3 has 16 amino acids. The CDR3 region has the DNA TGTGCCAGCAGACAATTTTTTACGGGAGACACCGGGGAGCTGTTTTTT. This codes for CASRQFFTGDTGELFF.

V gene TRBV9 combines with J gene TRBJ2-7, with 8 bases fitting TRBD1. There are 13 residues in the CDR3. Germline CDR1 SGDLS, CDR2 YYNGEE. Trimming removed 5 bases from V and 3 bases from J; junction bases left unmatched: 4. The CDR3 nucleotides are TGTGCCAGCAGTAGGACAGGGAGCTACGAGCAGTACTTC. Protein product: CASSRTGSYEQYF.

This sequence joins TRBV6-4 and TRBJ2-3; TRBD1 might be the D (6 bases). V was pared by 3 bases and J by 1 base, with 8 bases between. Germline V gives CDR1 MRHNA, CDR2 SNTAGT. The CDR3 runs 14 residues. The CDR3 loop reads CASSEAGGTDTQYF. The CDR3, as DNA: TGTGCCAGCAGTGAGGCAGGGGGCACAGATACGCAGTATTTT.

The chain recombines TRBV5-1 with TRBJ2-1; 11 nucleotides align to TRBD2. V shed 4 bases and J 8 bases; nucleotides not matched to a gene: 8. The germline V gene has CDR1 SGHRS and CDR2 YFSETQ. The CDR3 spans 15 residues. The CDR3 bases are TGCGCCAGCAGCATACTAGCGGGGGCTCGCGATGAGCAGTTCTTC. Translation gives CASSILAGARDEQFF.

A single count supports this clone. J is TRBJ2-2 and V is TRBV5-1, with no clear D. V was pared by 0 bases and J by 4 bases, with 10 bases between. This CDR3 is built from 15 residues. The V gene's germline CDR1 is SGHRS and CDR2 YFSETQ. CDR3 nucleotides: TGCGCCAGCAGCTTGGCCCAGGTCAGCACCGGGGAGCTGTTTTTT. Its translation is CASSLAQVSTGELFF.

The rearrangement joins TRBV5-1 to TRBJ2-7; 7 nucleotides match TRBD1. The V gene end was trimmed by 4 bases and the J gene end by 2 bases; junction bases not matched to a gene: 6. The CDR3 is made up of 14 amino acids. Germline CDR1 is SGHRS and CDR2 is YFSETQ. The CDR3 DNA reads TGCGCCAGCAGCATATACGGGACAGCCTACGAGCAGTACTTC. Its translation: CASSIYGTAYEQYF.

V usage is TRBV7-9 and J usage is TRBJ1-1; D call uncertain. Germline lookup yields CDR1 SEHNR and CDR2 FQNEAQ (reference sequence). The V end was cut by 0 bases, the J end by 7 bases, with 15 bases between. The CDR3 runs to 15 residues. CDR3 coding DNA: TGTGCCAGCAGCTTAGCGGGAGGAGGGTGGATTGAAGCTTTCTTT. It is translated as CASSLAGGGWIEAFF.

Comment on this clone: The identical CDR3 is also encoded by other nucleotide sequences in the sample. This chain uses TRBV6-6 with TRBJ2-3, with D unresolved. The CDR3 length is 12 residues. Germline V CDR1 and CDR2: MNHNY, SVGAGI (reference sequence). The V end lost 6 bases, the J end lost 0 bases, and 4 bases lay between the germline ends. The CDR3 coding sequence is TGTGCCAGCAGCGGGAGCACAGATACGCAGTATTTT. It specifies CASSGSTDTQYF.

The chain combines TRBV5-1 with TRBJ1-6, with D hard to call. The CDR3 has 15 amino acids. V was pared by 0 bases and J by 9 bases, with 13 bases between. Germline V gene data show CDR1 as SGHRS and CDR2 as YFSETQ. The CDR3: CASSLGPGVVSPLHF. The DNA of the CDR3 is TGCGCCAGCAGCTTGGGGCCAGGTGTGGTTTCACCCCTCCACTTT.

The chain carries TRBV21-1 and TRBJ2-7; whether TRBD2, the table's D call, matches the DNA was not checked. TRBV21-1 is deemed a pseudogene. The CDR3 runs to 14 residues. The CDR3 reads CASSKVGGPYEQYF. The CDR3 nucleotides are TGTGCCAGCAGCAAAGTCGGGGGGCCCTACGAGCAGTACTTC.

The chain employs TRBV6-5 and TRBJ1-2, with 10 bases identical to TRBD1. After removal of 5 bases from V and 5 bases from J, the junction contained 5 bases not matched to a gene. Germline V CDR1 and CDR2: MNHEY, SVGAGI. The CDR3 runs 14 residues. The CDR3 DNA follows: TGTGCCAGCAGTGTCCGGGACAGGGGATATGGCTACACCTTC. Encoded protein: CASSVRDRGYGYTF.

This clone was picked up a small number of times. The chain links TRBV7-2 to TRBJ2-3; 15 bases align to TRBD2. From germline, CDR1 is SGHTA and CDR2 FQGNSA. There are 18 residues in the CDR3. V lost 4 bases and J lost 2; bases outside the gene matches: 7. CDR3 bases: TGTGCCAGCAGCTCGCTCCGGACTAGCGGGGGGGCCACAGATACGCAGTATTTT. This sequence encodes CASSSLRTSGGATDTQYF.

The CDR3 spells CASSPPGGSYNEQFF. CDR3 in DNA: TGCGCCAGCAGCCCGCCGGGGGGCTCCTACAATGAGCAGTTCTTC. The chain uses TRBV5-1 and TRBJ2-1; 7 nucleotides line up with TRBD2. This CDR3 region has 15 residues. The V and J ends lost 4 bases and 0 bases, in that order; junction bases with no gene match: 4. Germline V gene sequence: CDR1 SGHRS, CDR2 YFSETQ.

The rearrangement links TRBV4-2 to TRBJ1-2; D uncertain. The V and J ends lost 6 bases and 0 bases respectively, with 11 bases between them. Germline V CDR1 and CDR2: LGHNA, YNFKEQ. The CDR3 extends over 14 amino acids. CDR3 residues: CASRTPGANYGYTF. The CDR3 coding sequence is TGTGCCAGCAGAACCCCTGGAGCTAACTATGGCTACACCTTC.

J is TRBJ1-1 and V is TRBV5-1; D not resolved. The CDR3 is 15 amino acids. V lost 2 bases, J lost 4 bases, and 15 bases lay in between. Germline V gives CDR1 SGHRS, CDR2 YFSETQ. The CDR3 DNA reads TGCGCCAGCAGCTTAGGCGAGGGCTGGAGCACTGAAGCTTTCTTT. It specifies CASSLGEGWSTEAFF.

The chain combines TRBV2 with TRBJ1-5; D is undetermined. V was pared by 0 bases and J by 7 bases, with 22 bases between. The CDR3 covers 18 residues. CDR1 and CDR2 (germline): SNHLY, FYNNEI. CDR3 amino acids: CASSEATRGRPSGQPQHF. For the CDR3, the DNA is TGTGCCAGCAGTGAAGCTACGCGTGGCAGGCCCTCTGGGCAGCCCCAGCATTTT. Based on the CDR3 plus reference TRBV2 and TRBJ1-5, the full variable domain is EPEVTQTPSHQVTQMGQEVILRCVPISNHLYFYWYRQILGQKVEFLVSFYNNEISEKSEIFDDQFSVERPDGSNFTLKIRSTKLEDSAMYFCASSEATRGRPSGQPQHFGDGTRLSIL.